The rows below give T cell receptor beta chains drawn from one sample of a study of blood T cell repertoires in COVID-19. Clones were sequenced by immunoSEQ multiplex PCR, and TCRdb holds only the in-frame ones, with some missing. The table lists roughly 210,000 clones, 88% of them singletons. The specimen sequenced was peripheral blood. These receptors all come from a man between 65 and 80 years old with acute or convalescent COVID-19. Both conserved end residues are part of each CDR3. A D gene is named only where the DNA matches it firmly. Only some rows state a clone size, as once, few, many or a class for expanded clones.

>-|TRBJ2-2|TRBV27|-|13
CASSLSGPGELFF
>-|TRBJ1-5|TRBV7-2|-|13
CASSPKGGQPQHF
>-|TRBJ2-1|TRBV10-3|TRBD2|16
CAIRGGLAGAYNEQFF
>-|TRBJ1-3|TRBV3-1/TRBV3-2|-|15
CASSQVRGSGNTIYF
>-|TRBJ1-1|TRBV28|TRBD1|15
CASSLATGGAGSAFF
>-|TRBJ2-3|TRBV7-2|-|15
CASSFPGLPTDTQYF
>-|TRBJ1-3|TRBV7-9|-|15
CASSLDGRFGNTIYF
>-|TRBJ2-3|TRBV6-5|-|15
CASTPGGPGADTQYF
>-|TRBJ2-2|TRBV3-1/TRBV3-2|-|14
CASSRGQNTGELFF
>-|TRBJ2-7|TRBV2|TRBD2|14
CASSDAGVSYEQYF
>-|TRBJ2-7|TRBV29-1|TRBD2|13
CSAVGLAGEEQYF
>-|TRBJ1-5|TRBV6-1|-|15
CASSEAGGEDQPQHF
>-|TRBJ1-1|TRBV19|-|14
CASSIVQQRVEAFF
>-|TRBJ1-5|TRBV28|-|15
CASSLGRGSNQPQHF
>-|TRBJ2-7|TRBV5-5|TRBD1|13
CASSWGQANEQYF
>-|TRBJ1-3|TRBV7-2|TRBD1|16
CASSTGGTGAGNTIYF
>-|TRBJ1-1|TRBV18|-|15
CASSPTGAENTEAFF
>-|TRBJ2-2|TRBV6-6|-|15
CASSPPGALTGELFF
>-|TRBJ1-2|TRBV3-1/TRBV3-2|-|17
CASSQDRLSRSGASYTF
>-|TRBJ2-7|TRBV6-2/TRBV6-3|-|14
CASSYSGFSYEQYF
>-|TRBJ1-1|TRBV7-6|-|13
CASSPPLGREAFF
>few|TRBJ2-7|TRBV6-5|-|15
CASSLQGGVASEQYF
>-|TRBJ2-1|TRBV5-6|TRBD2|17
CASSLVGSGSGRGEQFF
>-|TRBJ1-2|TRBV19|TRBD1|16
CASSPIPGQGHYGYTF
>-|TRBJ1-1|TRBV18|-|15
CASSPRDTVNTEAFF
>-|TRBJ1-5|TRBV29-1|-|13
CSVAENQGQPQHF
>-|TRBJ2-7|TRBV19|-|12
CASSPRPYEQYF
>once|TRBJ2-1|TRBV3-1/TRBV3-2|TRBD2|15
CASSQGAGAYNEQFF
>-|TRBJ2-7|TRBV11-2|-|11
CASSSRQTEYF
>-|TRBJ2-2|TRBV7-3|-|16
CASSLLVQGGTGELFF
>-|TRBJ1-2|TRBV19|TRBD1|14
CASSDRGRSYGYTF
>-|TRBJ1-1|TRBV6-1|TRBD1|17
CASSDPTGGDRNTEAFF
>few|TRBJ2-3|TRBV5-1|TRBD2|17
CASSLSPTSGRTDTQYF
>-|TRBJ1-1|TRBV25-1|-|13
CASSEYRGAEAFF
>-|TRBJ2-3|TRBV19|-|14
CASVGRGSTDTQYF
>few|TRBJ1-1|TRBV18|TRBD1|15
CASSPTRQGNTEAFF